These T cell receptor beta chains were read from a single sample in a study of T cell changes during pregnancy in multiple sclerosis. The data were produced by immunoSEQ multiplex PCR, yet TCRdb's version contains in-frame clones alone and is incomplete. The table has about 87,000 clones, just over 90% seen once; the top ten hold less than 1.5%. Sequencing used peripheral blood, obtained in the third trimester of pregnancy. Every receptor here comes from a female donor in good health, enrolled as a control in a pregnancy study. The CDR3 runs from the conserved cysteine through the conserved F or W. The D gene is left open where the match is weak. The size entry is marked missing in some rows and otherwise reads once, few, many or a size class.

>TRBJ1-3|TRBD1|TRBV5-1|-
CASSYTRTGDSGNTIYF
TGCGCCAGCAGCTACACGCGGACAGGAGACTCTGGAAACACCATATATTTT
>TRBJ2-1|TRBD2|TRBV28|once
CASSLQHPWMDSGSYNEQFF
TGTGCCAGCAGTCTACAACACCCCTGGATGGATAGCGGGAGTTACAATGAGCAGTTCTTC
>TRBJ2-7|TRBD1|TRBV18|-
CASSPGTASYEQYF
TGTGCCAGCTCACCGGGGACAGCTTCCTACGAGCAGTACTTC
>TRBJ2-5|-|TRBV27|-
CASSLSPPRETQYF
TGTGCCAGCAGTCTCTCCCCCCCGAGAGAGACCCAGTACTTC
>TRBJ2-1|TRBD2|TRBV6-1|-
CASRVGAGGYNEQFF
TGTGCCAGCAGGGTGGGGGCGGGAGGTTACAATGAGCAGTTCTTC
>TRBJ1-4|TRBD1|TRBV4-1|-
CASSLQTGTVREKLFF
TGCGCCAGCAGCCTACAGACCGGGACAGTTCGGGAAAAACTGTTTTTT
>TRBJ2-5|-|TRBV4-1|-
CASSQASQGGQTQYF
TGCGCCAGCAGCCAAGCCTCGCAGGGCGGTCAGACCCAGTACTTC
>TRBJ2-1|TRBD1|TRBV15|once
CATSTGTGLYNEQFF
TGTGCCACCAGCACCGGGACAGGGTTATACAATGAGCAGTTCTTC
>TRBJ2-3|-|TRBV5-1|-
CASAVGRQSTDTQYF
TGCGCCAGCGCCGTGGGCAGGCAAAGCACAGATACGCAGTATTTT
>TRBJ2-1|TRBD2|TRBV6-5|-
CASSLGLAAYNEQFF
TGTGCCAGCAGTCTCGGACTAGCGGCCTACAATGAGCAGTTCTTC
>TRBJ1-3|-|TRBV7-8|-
CASSLFGPPGNTIYF
TGTGCCAGCAGCTTATTTGGCCCCCCGGGAAACACCATATATTTT
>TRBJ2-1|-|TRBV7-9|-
CASSLGGRIYNEQFF
TGTGCCAGCAGCTTAGGGGGGCGGATCTACAATGAGCAGTTCTTC
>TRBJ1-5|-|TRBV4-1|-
CASSQVTGPNQPQHF
TGCGCCAGCAGCCAAGTGACAGGCCCCAATCAGCCCCAGCATTTT
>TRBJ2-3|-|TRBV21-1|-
CASTGNPVPTSASTDTQYF
TGTGCCAGCACCGGAAACCCAGTTCCGACTAGCGCGAGCACAGATACGCAGTATTTT
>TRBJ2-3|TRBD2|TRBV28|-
CASSRGGASGRSDTQYF
TGTGCCAGCAGTCGGGGGGGGGCTAGCGGGAGGTCAGATACGCAGTATTTT
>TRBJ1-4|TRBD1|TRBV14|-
CASSQLGQGGGEKLFF
TGTGCCAGCAGCCAACTCGGACAGGGAGGTGGAGAAAAACTGTTTTTT
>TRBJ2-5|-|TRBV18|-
CASSPPAETQYF
TGTGCCAGCTCACCACCGGCTGAGACCCAGTACTTC
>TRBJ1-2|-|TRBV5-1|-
CASSLKNGDYGYTF
TGCGCCAGCAGCTTGAAGAACGGAGACTATGGCTACACCTTC
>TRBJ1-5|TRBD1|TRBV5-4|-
CASSSDRGLNQPQHF
TGTGCCAGCAGCTCGGACAGGGGGCTAAATCAGCCCCAGCATTTT
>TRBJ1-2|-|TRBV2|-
CAGSKFSGDNYGYTF
TGTGCCGGCAGTAAGTTTTCGGGGGATAACTATGGCTACACCTTC